This T cell receptor (beta chain) stems from a study of blood T cell repertoires in COVID-19. About the research overall: Italy, Spain and the United States were the sources of the convalescent and acute COVID-19 samples. Sources were T cells, B-cell-depleted T cells, or PBMCs; the material itself was cDNA or gDNA.

In the authors' workflow: Reference gene primer amplification in the assay estimated nucleated cell counts. Sequencing used immunoSEQ multiplex PCR; TCRdb keeps in-frame clones, though not all of them. V and J calls and clone size are as listed in that table; D and trimming were resolved from the DNA. This sample has roughly 13,000 clones; 90% occur once, and the top ten carry more than 7%. This CDR3 region has 15 residues. The V gene's germline CDR1 is MDHEN and CDR2 SYDVKM. Trimming took 2 bases from V and 5 from J; bases not matched to a gene: 9. The chain couples TRBV28 to TRBJ2-7; 7 bases agree with TRBD2. The origin of this receptor is a human donor in a cohort sampled during active COVID-19. Material: peripheral blood. The CDR3 DNA sequence: TGTGCCAGCAGTTTAAAGAGGGGAGGGAGCCACGAGCAGTACTTC. Translated, it gives CASSLKRGGSHEQYF. Together with reference TRBV28 and TRBJ2-7, the CDR3 gives the full variable domain: DVKVTQSSRYLVKRTGEKVFLECVQDMDHENMFWYRQDPGLGLRLIYFSYDVKMKEKGDIPEGYSVSREKKERFSLILESASTNQTSMYLCASSLKRGGSHEQYFGPGTRLTVT.